The rows below give T cell receptor beta chains drawn from one sample of a study of PD-1 blockade in classical Hodgkin lymphoma. The protocol was immunoSEQ multiplex PCR, while the TCRdb copy is restricted to in-frame clones and leaves out a portion. The sample consists of under 30,000 clones, almost 85% of them appearing once. Material: peripheral blood mononuclear cells (PBMCs), obtained before the second cycle of nivolumab. All receptors come from a human donor with classical Hodgkin lymphoma. Each CDR3 is given with its conserved first and last residue. Fields, in order: D gene, J gene, V gene, clone size, CDR3 DNA, CDR3 protein. The D gene is left open where the match is weak. Size is stated for part of the rows, as once, few or many counts, or as a class when the clone is expanded.

- | TRBJ1-6 | TRBV7-2 | few | TGTGCCAGCAGCTTCCGTAGAGGGGGAGAGTCACCCCTCCACTTT | CASSFRRGGESPLHF
- | TRBJ2-6 | TRBV9 | - | TGTGCCAGCAGCGTAGCGGGGGCCAACGTCCTGACTTTC | CASSVAGANVLTF
TRBD1 | TRBJ2-1 | TRBV4-3 | once | TGCGCCAGCAGCCAAGACGCGCAGGGGGCGTACAATGAGCAGTTCTTC | CASSQDAQGAYNEQFF
- | TRBJ2-1 | TRBV19 | - | TGTGCCAGTGGACAGCTCCAATACAATGAGCAGTTCTTC | CASGQLQYNEQFF
- | TRBJ2-5 | TRBV4-2 | - | TGTGCCAGCAGCCAGGGCCCCCCGGGGAACCAAGAGACCCAGTACTTC | CASSQGPPGNQETQYF
TRBD2 | TRBJ2-1 | TRBV27 | - | TGTGCCAGCAGTTGGGGGGGGGCCTACAATGAGCAGTTCTTC | CASSWGGAYNEQFF
- | TRBJ1-3 | TRBV9 | few | TGTGCCAGCACAATAGCACTCTCTGGAAACACCATATATTTT | CASTIALSGNTIYF
TRBD2 | TRBJ2-3 | TRBV7-3 | - | TGTGCCAGCAGCCCGGGGGGGGGCACAGATACGCAGTATTTT | CASSPGGGTDTQYF
TRBD1 | TRBJ2-7 | TRBV28 | few | TGTGCCAGCAGTCGGACCGGGACAGGGGGTGACGAGCAGTACTTC | CASSRTGTGGDEQYF
- | TRBJ2-1 | TRBV7-2 | - | TGTGCCAGCAGCTTGTCCAGGAACAATGAGCAGTTCTTC | CASSLSRNNEQFF
- | TRBJ2-7 | TRBV4-3 | few | TGCGCCAGCAGCCAAGATCTAGGCACTGCCTACGAGCAGTACTTC | CASSQDLGTAYEQYF
TRBD1 | TRBJ1-1 | TRBV6-1 | - | TGTGCCAGCAGTGGTACCGGGACAGGGGGCCCTGAAGCTTTCTTT | CASSGTGTGGPEAFF
- | TRBJ1-2 | TRBV7-2 | once | TGTGCCAGCAGCTTAGGGCGGGACTATGGCTACACCTTC | CASSLGRDYGYTF
- | TRBJ1-1 | TRBV7-9 | few | TGTGCCAGCAGCTGGGAGAACACTGAAGCTTTCTTT | CASSWENTEAFF
TRBD1 | TRBJ1-1 | TRBV4-3 | medium-sized | TGCGCCAGCAGCCAAGATTACAGGGGGGGAACTGAAGCTTTCTTT | CASSQDYRGGTEAFF
TRBD1 | TRBJ1-4 | TRBV28 | - | TGTGCCAGCAGCCTCCGGGACAGGGGATTCGAAAAACTGTTTTTT | CASSLRDRGFEKLFF
- | TRBJ1-6 | TRBV4-3 | - | TGCGCCAGCAGCTCGGGACAACCGCATCCAAGGAATTCACCCCTCCACTTT | CASSSGQPHPRNSPLHF
- | TRBJ1-5 | TRBV6-1 | - | TGTGCCAGCAGTGCCGGAGAGGGTTTAAACTACAATCAGCCCCAGCATTTT | CASSAGEGLNYNQPQHF
- | TRBJ1-5 | TRBV5-8 | - | TGTGCCAGCAGCTCGGGGGACACAAATAATCAGCCCCAGCATTTT | CASSSGDTNNQPQHF
- | TRBJ1-6 | TRBV4-1 | - | TGCGCCAGCAGCCAAGATCAAGGGGGAAGCGCACCCCTCCACTTT | CASSQDQGGSAPLHF
- | TRBJ2-6 | TRBV9 | - | TGTGCCAGCAGCGTAGTGGTCTCTGGGGCCAACGTCCTGACTTTC | CASSVVVSGANVLTF
TRBD2 | TRBJ2-3 | TRBV7-6 | few | TGTGCCAGCAGCTTGACTAGCGGGGGTGTAACGCCAGATACGCAGTATTTT | CASSLTSGGVTPDTQYF
- | TRBJ2-1 | TRBV28 | once | TGTGCCAGCAGTTTATCTTCACAACCGGGACTTAATGAGCAGTTCTTC | CASSLSSQPGLNEQFF
TRBD1 | TRBJ1-4 | TRBV6-6 | - | TGTGCCAGCAGTTACAGACAGGGACGGGGTGATGAAAAACTGTTTTTT | CASSYRQGRGDEKLFF
TRBD2 | TRBJ2-3 | TRBV19 | - | TGTGCCAGTAGTCCGGCCGGGACTAGCGGGGGGAACACAGATACGCAGTATTTT | CASSPAGTSGGNTDTQYF
TRBD1 | TRBJ1-4 | TRBV5-1 | - | TGCGCCAGCAGCTTGAGGGGGCAGGGCGAAAAACTGTTTTTT | CASSLRGQGEKLFF